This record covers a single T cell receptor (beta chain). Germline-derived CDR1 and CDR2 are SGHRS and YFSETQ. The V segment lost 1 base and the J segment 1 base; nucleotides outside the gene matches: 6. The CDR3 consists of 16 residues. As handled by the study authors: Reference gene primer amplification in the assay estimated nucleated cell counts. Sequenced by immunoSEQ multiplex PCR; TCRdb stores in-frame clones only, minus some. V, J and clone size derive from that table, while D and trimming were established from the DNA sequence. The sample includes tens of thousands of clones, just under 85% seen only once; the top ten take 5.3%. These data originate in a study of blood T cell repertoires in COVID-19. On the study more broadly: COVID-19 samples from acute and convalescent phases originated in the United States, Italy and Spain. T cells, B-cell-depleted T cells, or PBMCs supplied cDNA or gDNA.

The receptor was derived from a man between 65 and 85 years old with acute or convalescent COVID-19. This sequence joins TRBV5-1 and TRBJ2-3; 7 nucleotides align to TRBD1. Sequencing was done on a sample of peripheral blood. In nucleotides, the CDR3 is TGCGCCAGCAGCTTGCGGGACAGAAAAGGCACAGATACGCAGTATTTT. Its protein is CASSLRDRKGTDTQYF.